The 22 T cell receptor beta chains given below trace back to one sample, sequenced in a study of T cells in localized non-small cell lung cancer (dated by TCRdb to 2018 to 2020). To prepare the library, the immunoSEQ multiplex PCR assay was applied. Held by TCRdb, this immuneACCESS table contains in-frame sequences only and omits some clones. Under half of the omission traces to an unresolved V gene where checked; the cause of the rest is unknown. For this sample there are roughly 89,000 clones; approximately 90% appear just once. The ten largest clonotypes hold over 3.5% of the sample. This specimen was PBMCs, taken before any cancer treatment. The receptors here all came from a woman aged 35 to 69 with stage II squamous cell lung carcinoma.

DNA for the CDR3: TGTGCCACCCAGCGGCGGTCCCAAGAGACCCAGTACTTC. As protein: CATQRRSQETQYF. The gene calls are TRBV6-6 and TRBJ2-5; TRBD2 might be the D (5 bases). V was trimmed by 10 bases and J by 1 base, leaving 13 bases between them. The CDR3 runs 13 residues. The germline gives CDR1 MNHNY, CDR2 SVGAGI (reference sequence).

This chain uses TRBV4-1 with TRBJ1-1; D remains ambiguous. CDR3 size: 17 residues. Germline V lookup: CDR1 MGHRA, CDR2 YSYEKL. The V gene lost 0 bases and the J gene lost 4 bases, with 18 bases spanning the gap. The CDR3 DNA sequence: TGCGCCAGCAGCCAAGACTACTGGAGGGATGCGGGCACTGAAGCTTTCTTT. This gives the protein CASSQDYWRDAGTEAFF.

This clone was detected only once. The chain couples TRBV6-1 to TRBJ2-7; 11 nucleotides agree with TRBD1. V gave up 6 bases and J gave up 4 bases; unmatched junction bases: 8. The CDR3 has 15 amino acids. CDR1 MNHNS and CDR2 SASEGT come from the germline V gene. CDR3 coding DNA: TGTGCCAGCAGAACCACCGGGACAGGGGGATACGAGCAGTACTTC. Residues: CASRTTGTGGYEQYF.

The chain is built from TRBV7-2 and TRBJ1-6, with no clear D. The CDR3 extends over 13 amino acids. V was shortened by 4 bases and J by 6 bases, with 7 bases between the two germline ends. Per the germline V gene, CDR1 is SGHTA and CDR2 is FQGNSA. In DNA form, the CDR3 reads TGTGCCAGCAGCTCGCAGGTTAATTCACCCCTCCACTTT. Translating gives CASSSQVNSPLHF. The variable domain in full, with the rest retrieved from reference TRBV7-2 and TRBJ1-6, is GAGVSQSPSNKVTEKGKDVELRCDPISGHTALYWYRQSLGQGLEFLIYFQGNSAPDKSGLPSDRFSAERTGGSVSTLTIQRTQQEDSAVYLCASSSQVNSPLHFGNGTRLTVT.

CDR3 nucleotides: TGTGCCATCAGGGACAGGACCGTCCCTGAAGCTTTCTTT. As protein: CAIRDRTVPEAFF. The chain uses TRBV10-3 and TRBJ1-1, with TRBD1 identical over 7 bases. CDR3 length: 13 amino acids. The ends lost 6 bases at V and 6 bases at J; junction bases unmatched: 7. Germline V gene sequence: CDR1 ENHRY, CDR2 SYGVKD.

The J gene is TRBJ2-7, the V gene TRBV30; TRBD2 matches at 7 bases. There are 14 residues in the CDR3. Germline V gene data show CDR1 as GTSNPN and CDR2 as SVGIG (reference sequence). V shed 3 bases and J 7 bases; nucleotides not matched to a gene: 12. As DNA, the CDR3 is TGTGCCTGGAGCCCCGGGACTACTCTAGGGGAGCAGTACTTC. It codes for CAWSPGTTLGEQYF.

This chain uses TRBV6-1 with TRBJ1-2, with a tentative D call TRBD1 (6 bases). From germline, CDR1 is MNHNS and CDR2 SASEGT. Trimming shortened V by 2 bases and J by 4 bases, and 14 bases separated the two germline ends. The CDR3 consists of 15 residues. DNA of the CDR3: TGTGCCAGCAGTGAACCCGACAGGAATACCTATGGCTACACCTTC. Protein: CASSEPDRNTYGYTF.

This chain links TRBV28 with TRBJ2-3; TRBD1 is a possible D gene (5 bases). Germline CDR1 is MDHEN and CDR2 is SYDVKM. V lost 1 base, J lost 1 base, and 18 bases lay in between. This CDR3 is 18 amino acids long. The CDR3 spells CASSLSPRVDPRTDTQYF. The CDR3 nucleotides read TGTGCCAGCAGTTTATCCCCCAGGGTAGACCCACGCACAGATACGCAGTATTTT.

The count of this clone is one. The chain employs TRBV6-1 and TRBJ1-6; D gene uncertain. There are 12 residues in the CDR3. Germline-derived CDR1 and CDR2 are MNHNS and SASEGT. The V gene lost 0 bases and the J gene lost 13 bases, with 7 bases spanning the gap. In DNA form, the CDR3 reads TGTGCCAGCAGTGAAGCGAGTATCCCCCTCCACTTT. Protein sequence: CASSEASIPLHF.

The chain combines TRBV6-1 with TRBJ1-4, with 7 bases aligning to TRBD1. The CDR3 covers 15 residues. The J segment lost 5 bases and the V segment lost 5 bases, leaving 8 bases of the junction unmatched. The germline gives CDR1 MNHNS, CDR2 SASEGT. DNA for the CDR3: TGTGCCAGCAGTAAGGCGGCAGGGGGGAATGAAAAACTGTTTTTT. Translation gives CASSKAAGGNEKLFF.

J is TRBJ2-7 and V is TRBV2; no definite D call. Germline values: CDR1 SNHLY, CDR2 FYNNEI. The ends were cut back, 7 bases at V and 2 bases at J, with 12 bases in the middle. The CDR3 contains 13 residues. CDR3 in amino acids: CASNLQLTYEQYF. The DNA for the CDR3 is TGTGCCAGCAACCTACAGCTAACCTACGAGCAGTACTTC.

This clone appeared a single time. The chain carries TRBV27 and TRBJ1-6; 7 bases line up with TRBD1. CDR1 and CDR2 (germline): MNHEY, SMNVEV (reference sequence). V lost 7 bases and J lost 7; bases outside the gene matches: 4. The CDR3 has 13 residues. The CDR3 DNA follows: TGTGCCAGCATGACAGGGTTCAATTCACCCCTCCACTTT. Translated, it gives CASMTGFNSPLHF.

This rearrangement joins TRBV2 to TRBJ1-2; 10 positions match TRBD1. The ends lost 7 bases at V and 7 bases at J; junction bases unmatched: 6. Germline values: CDR1 SNHLY, CDR2 FYNNEI. The CDR3 runs to 13 residues. The CDR3 sequence is CASKGGDRGGYTF. CDR3 sequence (DNA): TGTGCCAGCAAAGGAGGGGACAGGGGTGGCTACACCTTC.

The DNA for the CDR3 is TGTGCCTGGAGTAGGAGTATGGAGACCCAGTACTTC. This sequence encodes CAWSRSMETQYF. The chain is built from TRBV30 and TRBJ2-5; the D is unclear. Deletions cut 2 bases from V and 5 bases from J, with 9 bases between. CDR3 length: 12 amino acids. Germline V gene lookup returns CDR1 GTSNPN and CDR2 SVGIG (reference sequence).

The chain recombines TRBV2 with TRBJ1-2; D unclear. V was cut by 6 bases and J by 5 bases, with 16 bases left in between. Germline CDR1 and CDR2: SNHLY and FYNNEI. This CDR3 comprises 14 residues. In nucleotides, the CDR3 is TGTGCCAGCAGCCCCGCGGAGGGTCGTTATGGCTACACCTTC. Translated: CASSPAEGRYGYTF.

In its sample, this clone was seen once. The V and J genes are TRBV2 and TRBJ2-5; TRBD2 aligns across 13 bases. J gave up 2 bases and V 7 bases, and 7 bases lay outside the gene matches. Germline-derived CDR1 and CDR2 are SNHLY and FYNNEI. The CDR3 spans 16 residues. CDR3 amino acids: CASTRGLAGNQETQYF. CDR3 bases: TGTGCCAGCACCCGGGGACTAGCGGGGAATCAAGAGACCCAGTACTTC.

The count of this clone is one. The J gene is TRBJ1-5, the V gene TRBV5-6, with no clear D. Trimming removed 3 bases from V and 5 bases from J, with 15 bases in between. There are 15 residues in the CDR3. The V gene's germline CDR1 is SGHDT and CDR2 YYEEEE. The CDR3 nucleotides are TGTGCCAGCAGCTGGAGTGGGGAGCGCGATCAGCCCCAGCATTTT. It specifies CASSWSGERDQPQHF.

The genes are TRBV7-6 and TRBJ1-1; D gene unclear. In germline, CDR1 is SGHVS, CDR2 FNYEAQ. Trimming removed 7 bases at V and 0 bases at J, with 12 bases between. The CDR3 is 14 amino acids. The chain's CDR3 is CASMRTPMNTEAFF. The CDR3 DNA reads as TGTGCCAGCATGCGGACGCCCATGAACACTGAAGCTTTCTTT.

In DNA form, the CDR3 reads TGTGCCAGTAGTCCCATAGGGACAGGCAAAACTGAAGCTTTCTTT. This encodes CASSPIGTGKTEAFF. This chain uses TRBV19 with TRBJ1-1; 8 bases fit TRBD1. CDR3 size: 15 residues. J gave up 5 bases and V 5 bases, and 10 bases lay outside the gene matches. Looked up from germline, CDR1 is LNHDA and CDR2 is SQIVND (reference sequence).

J is TRBJ2-7 and V is TRBV5-6, with TRBD1 matching 9 bases. Germline V CDR1 and CDR2: SGHDT, YYEEEE. V was pared by 4 bases and J by 4 bases, with 9 bases of the junction left unmatched. This CDR3 has 15 amino acids. The CDR3 loop is CASSLPTGGRYEQYF. As DNA, the CDR3 is TGTGCCAGCAGCCTGCCGACAGGGGGTAGGTACGAGCAGTACTTC.

V gene TRBV6-5 combines with J gene TRBJ1-1; TRBD1 is a possible D gene (5 bases). V gave up 0 bases and J gave up 5 bases, with 10 bases separating them. This CDR3 region has 14 residues. Germline CDR1 MNHEY, CDR2 SVGAGI. CDR3 DNA sequence: TGTGCCAGCAGTTACTCCCCGGAGGGGACTGAAGCTTTCTTT. Its protein is CASSYSPEGTEAFF.

V usage is TRBV29-1 and J usage is TRBJ1-1, with D maybe TRBD1 (6 bases). Between the trimmed V and J ends, which lost 7 bases and 5 bases, there was a span of 17 bases. CDR1 SQVTM and CDR2 ANQGSEA come from the germline V gene. This CDR3 region has 13 residues. CDR3 nucleotides: TGCAGCGCAGAAGACAGGCCGGGAACTGAAGCTTTCTTT. Encoded protein: CSAEDRPGTEAFF.